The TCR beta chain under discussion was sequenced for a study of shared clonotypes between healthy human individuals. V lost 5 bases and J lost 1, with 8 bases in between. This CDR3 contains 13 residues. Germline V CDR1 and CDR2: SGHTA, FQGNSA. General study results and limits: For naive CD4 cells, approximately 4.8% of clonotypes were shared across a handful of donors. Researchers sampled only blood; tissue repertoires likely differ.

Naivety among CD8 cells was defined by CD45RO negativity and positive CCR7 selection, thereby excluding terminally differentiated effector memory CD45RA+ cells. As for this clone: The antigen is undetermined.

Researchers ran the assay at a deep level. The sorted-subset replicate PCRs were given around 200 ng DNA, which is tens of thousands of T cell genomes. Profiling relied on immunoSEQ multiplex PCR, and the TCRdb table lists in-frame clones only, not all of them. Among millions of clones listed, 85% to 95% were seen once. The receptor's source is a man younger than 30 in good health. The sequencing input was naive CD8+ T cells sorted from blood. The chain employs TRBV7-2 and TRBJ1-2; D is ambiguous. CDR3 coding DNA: TGTGCCAGCAGCCCCACTTTTAACTATGGCTACACCTTC. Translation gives CASSPTFNYGYTF.